This T cell receptor beta chain appears in the sequencing data of a study of blood T cell repertoires in COVID-19. Study details: COVID-19 samples collected from the United States, Italy and Spain covered acute and convalescent phases.

Methods used by the authors: Reference gene primers were amplified, and this amplification served to estimate nucleated cell counts. Data came from immunoSEQ multiplex PCR; TCRdb stores just in-frame clones and leaves some out. V and J calls and clone size are given by that table; D and trimming were obtained from the DNA. Of around 330,000 clones listed, approximately 89% are singletons. Participant reports of clinical history set cohort assignment. Germline values: CDR1 SGHNT, CDR2 YENEEA. The J segment lost 3 bases and the V segment lost 5 bases, leaving 5 bases of the junction unmatched. This CDR3 spans 15 amino acids.

The clonotype comes from a woman aged 40-49 years who had recovered from COVID-19. The J gene is TRBJ2-3, the V gene TRBV11-3, with 10 bases fitting TRBD1. Sequences were obtained from PBMCs or T cells enriched from blood (not recorded which). The CDR3 loop reads CASSPRQGATDTQYF. The CDR3 region has the DNA TGTGCCAGCAGCCCTCGACAGGGGGCTACAGATACGCAGTATTTT.